The present TCR beta chain was sequenced within a study of T cells after somatic rescue of genetic block. Method: immunoSEQ multiplex PCR; TCRdb's copy keeps in-frame clones and lacks some. The sample has 110,000 or so clones; around nine tenths are singletons. The CDR3 is 15 residues long. CDR1 LGHNA and CDR2 YSLEER come from the germline V gene. V shed 0 bases and J shed 3 bases, with 11 bases lying between them. Sample: peripheral blood mononuclear cells (PBMCs). The chain joins TRBV4-3 to TRBJ1-2, with D possibly TRBD1 on 5 matching bases. This receptor was obtained from a woman aged 18 to 35. CDR3 bases: TGCGCCAGCAGCCAAGAATGGGGCGGTGACTATGGCTACACCTTC. Its protein is CASSQEWGGDYGYTF.